These 5 T cell receptor beta chains originate from one sample sequenced in a study of regulatory T cells in long-lasting Graves disease (dated by TCRdb to about 2021). Libraries came from multiplex PCR. TCRdb shows the sequencer as Illumina HiSeq 4000. TCR beta libraries were built with iRepertoire HTBI primers and Arm-PCR amplification of CDR3 regions. TCRdb itself trimmed the public reads at Q25 with fastp, ran MiXCR and retained productive beta chains. Rows are combined by CDR3 protein, so each entry shows the most common genes and DNA. The sample table holds hundreds of thousands of distinct CDR3 sequences, of which roughly 15% were seen once. Of the sample, about 10% is held by the ten largest clones. Read against the paper, the sample's time point label means: newly diagnosed GD, antithyroid drugs for less than 3 months. For both TCR sequencing and RNA sequencing, RNA was extracted from PBMCs using TRIzol.

The same sample was also used in a study of T cells in Graves' hyperthyroidism and ophthalmopathy.

The material sequenced was peripheral blood mononuclear cells (PBMCs), taken at new diagnosis, from a patient treated with antithyroid drugs. These receptors were collected from a woman in her twenties or thirties with Graves disease. Donor details come from another sample of the same person, matched by shared clones.

Many counts were recorded for this clonotype. In DNA, the CDR3 is TGTGCCAGCAGTTTATACGAGAGGAACGAGCAGTACTTC. The encoded protein is CASSLYERNEQYF. This chain connects TRBV27 to TRBJ2-7; D unclear. This CDR3 spans 13 amino acids. CDR1 is MNHEY and CDR2 is SMNVEV in the germline V gene (reference sequence). V gave up 1 base and J gave up 5 bases, with 9 bases separating them.

This clonotype was counted ten times or more. The chain employs TRBV2 and TRBJ2-2; D is uncertain. Germline CDR1 SNHLY, CDR2 FYNNEI. Trimming shortened V by 1 base and J by 4 bases, and 25 bases separated the two germline ends. This CDR3 spans 20 amino acids. The DNA of the CDR3 is TGTGCCAGCAGTGAAGGGTTTAGCCGAACCTCCACCTATGGCACCGGGGAGCTGTTTTTT. Its translation: CASSEGFSRTSTYGTGELFF.

This clonotype was seen at least ten times. The chain carries TRBV5-1 and TRBJ2-3; 11 nucleotides match TRBD2. Germline-derived CDR1 and CDR2 are SGHRS and YFSETQ. V shed 0 bases, J shed 6 bases, and the junction held 6 bases outside the gene matches. CDR3 size: 16 residues. The CDR3 sequence is CASSLEVAGGPDTQYF. CDR3 nucleotides: TGCGCCAGCAGCTTGGAAGTAGCGGGAGGGCCGGATACGCAGTATTTT. Combining the CDR3 with reference TRBV5-1 and TRBJ2-3 gives the whole variable domain KAGVTQTPRYLIKTRGQQVTLSCSPISGHRSVSWYQQTPGQGLQFLFEYFSETQRNKGNFPGRFSGRQFSNSRSEMNVSTLELGDSALYLCASSLEVAGGPDTQYFGPGTRLTVL.

This clonotype was counted at least ten times. The rearrangement joins TRBV27 to TRBJ1-6; TRBD1 might be the D (6 bases). Trimming cost V 4 bases and J 0 bases, with 13 bases left between them. Germline V gene data show CDR1 as MNHEY and CDR2 as SMNVEV (reference sequence). The CDR3 is 17 residues long. The CDR3 coding sequence is TGTGCCAGCAGTTCCCTGGGACATTCCTCCTATAATTCACCCCTCCACTTT. Encoded protein: CASSSLGHSSYNSPLHF.

Many counts were recorded for this clonotype. The rearrangement uses TRBV24-1 and TRBJ2-7, with 7 bases that match TRBD2. This CDR3 contains 14 residues. The V gene end was trimmed by 3 bases and the J gene end by 6 bases; junction bases not matched to a gene: 7. Germline V gives CDR1 KGHDR, CDR2 SFDVKD. CDR3 residues: CATSDPGRLSEQYF. The DNA of the CDR3 is TGTGCCACCAGTGATCCCGGGAGGTTGAGCGAGCAGTACTTC.